These 23 T cell receptor beta chains share one sample of origin, sequenced in a study of synovial regulatory T cells in juvenile arthritis. This table comes from immunoSEQ multiplex PCR, and its TCRdb copy is limited to in-frame clones, with some not included. The sample table sets out some 9,200 clones. The sequencing sample was made of Treg cells from blood. Subset indicated: remaining (HLA-DR-negative) circulating blood Treg cells. The receptors come from a donor aged 2 to 35 with juvenile idiopathic arthritis.

The J gene is TRBJ2-1, the V gene TRBV11-2; TCRdb's D gene call, TRBD2, goes unchecked for lack of DNA. The CDR3 extends over 16 amino acids. No DNA has been recorded. Germline V gene lookup returns CDR1 SGHAT and CDR2 FQNNGV. CDR3 loop: CASSPGLAGAGNEQFF.

This rearrangement joins TRBV5-1 to TRBJ1-1; TCRdb picks TRBD1, but there is no DNA to check that call. The CDR3 is made up of 12 amino acids. The DNA is unrecorded. Germline V gene data show CDR1 as SGHRS and CDR2 as YFSETQ. CDR3 sequence reads: CASRAGNTEAFF.

The V call is TRBV4-1, the J call TRBJ2-7. The CDR3 is made up of 16 amino acids. DNA for this receptor is not on file. In germline, CDR1 is MGHRA, CDR2 YSYEKL. CDR3 sequence: CASSQDPGTPSYEQYF.

The J gene is TRBJ1-2, the V gene TRBV10-3; TCRdb calls TRBD1, which cannot be checked without DNA. The CDR3 extends over 11 amino acids. The coding DNA is unavailable. Germline CDR1 reads ENHRY; CDR2 reads SYGVKD. CDR3 amino acids: CAITQGGGYTF.

The chain carries TRBV10-2 and TRBJ2-5; TCRdb returns TRBD2, unconfirmable since there is no DNA. CDR1 is WSHSY, CDR2 SAAADI, per germline. The CDR3 consists of 17 residues. The DNA sequence is not available. CDR3 residues: CASSESRLAGGKETQYF.

The rearrangement joins TRBV5-1 to TRBJ2-1; the TCRdb D gene call, TRBD1, has no DNA to confirm it. The CDR3 covers 17 residues. There is no recorded DNA. CDR1 is SGHRS, CDR2 YFSETQ, per germline. The CDR3 protein is CASSRGTGGAGRNEQFF.

The chain is built from TRBV18 and TRBJ2-6. In germline, CDR1 is KGHSH, CDR2 LQKENI. This CDR3 has 14 residues. Only the protein is available. The CDR3 is CASSPGTGANVLTF.

The chain employs TRBV30 and TRBJ2-2; TCRdb calls TRBD1, which cannot be checked without DNA. This CDR3 is built from 14 residues. DNA is not on record. CDR1 and CDR2 from the germline V gene are GTSNPN and SVGIG (reference sequence). The CDR3 reads CAWSNTGDTGELFF. Filled out from reference TRBV30 and TRBJ2-2, the complete variable domain reads SQTIHQWPATLVQPVGSPLSLECTVEGTSNPNLYWYRQAAGRGLQLLFYSVGIGQISSEVPQNLSASRPQDRQFILSSKKLLLSDSGFYLCAWSNTGDTGELFFGEGSRLTVL.

The rearrangement links TRBV18 to TRBJ2-5. CDR1 and CDR2 (germline): KGHSH, LQKENI. The CDR3 has 15 amino acids. No coding sequence is recorded. This chain's CDR3 is CASSPPSNAKETQYF.

The chain's CDR3 is CAISDGGRDEQFF. The chain combines TRBV10-3 with TRBJ2-1; as DNA is missing, the TRBD2 call by TCRdb cannot be tested. In germline, CDR1 is ENHRY, CDR2 SYGVKD. The CDR3 is made up of 13 amino acids. The DNA is unrecorded.

The chain employs TRBV9 and TRBJ1-1; TCRdb's assignment of TRBD1 cannot be checked, as there is no DNA. Germline V lookup: CDR1 SGDLS, CDR2 YYNGEE. CDR3 length: 15 residues. No DNA accompanies this entry. The CDR3 protein is CASSVYQGSNTEAFF.

V and J are TRBV19 and TRBJ1-2. The CDR3 loop spans 15 amino acids. No DNA is given. Germline lookup yields CDR1 LNHDA and CDR2 SQIVND (reference sequence). CDR3 loop: CASFPGRGGVNGYTF.

V gene TRBV30 combines with J gene TRBJ2-1; TCRdb gives TRBD2 as the D gene, but with no DNA this cannot be confirmed. Germline-derived CDR1 and CDR2 are GTSNPN and SVGIG (reference sequence). The CDR3 loop spans 11 amino acids. The protein alone is recorded here. This chain's CDR3 is CAWSTNREQFF.

CDR3 sequence: CASRNSSNTEAFF. This rearrangement joins TRBV5-1 to TRBJ1-1; the TRBD1 assignment by TCRdb is unverifiable without DNA. The germline gives CDR1 SGHRS, CDR2 YFSETQ. The CDR3 is made up of 13 amino acids. No DNA sequence was recorded.

This rearrangement joins TRBV7-2 to TRBJ2-1; the D call from TCRdb, TRBD2, cannot be confirmed without DNA. The germline CDR1 and CDR2 sequences are SGHTA and FQGNSA. The CDR3 totals 16 residues. No DNA is given. The CDR3 loop reads CASSQGTSGSYNEQFF. Based on the CDR3 plus reference TRBV7-2 and TRBJ2-1, the full variable domain is GAGVSQSPSNKVTEKGKDVELRCDPISGHTALYWYRQSLGQGLEFLIYFQGNSAPDKSGLPSDRFSAERTGGSVSTLTIQRTQQEDSAVYLCASSQGTSGSYNEQFFGPGTRLTVL.

The genes are TRBV9 and TRBJ1-1; no DNA is available, so the TRBD1 call from TCRdb remains unchecked. Germline V gene lookup returns CDR1 SGDLS and CDR2 YYNGEE. This CDR3 is 13 amino acids long. Only the protein is available. CDR3 residues: CASSRQLNTEAFF.

The chain has TRBV5-4 and TRBJ2-3. Germline assignment: CDR1 SGHNT and CDR2 YYREEE (reference sequence). This CDR3 spans 15 amino acids. No DNA was logged. CDR3 protein: CASSLYTLSTDTQYF.

The chain combines TRBV6-5 with TRBJ2-7; there is no DNA to check the TCRdb D call of TRBD1. In germline, CDR1 is MNHEY, CDR2 SVGAGI. CDR3 length: 15 amino acids. Only the protein is on record. The CDR3 spells CASSRGGGGSYEQYF.

The gene calls are TRBV6-6 and TRBJ1-4; TCRdb's D call, TRBD1, is unchecked because there is no DNA. The CDR3 totals 15 residues. No coding sequence is recorded. Germline V CDR1 and CDR2: MNHNY, SVGAGI (reference sequence). CDR3 loop: CASSYTGQGGEKLFF.

The chain recombines TRBV7-8 with TRBJ1-2. Germline V gene sequence: CDR1 SGHVS, CDR2 FQNEAQ. This CDR3 comprises 11 residues. Only the protein is available. The CDR3 spells CASSRGDGYTF.

The CDR3 sequence: CASSFNRQTGELFF. J is TRBJ2-2 and V is TRBV11-2; TCRdb's D call, TRBD1, is unchecked because there is no DNA. CDR1 SGHAT and CDR2 FQNNGV come from the germline V gene. The CDR3 runs to 14 residues. There is no recorded DNA.

This sequence joins TRBV11-2 and TRBJ2-7; TCRdb's D gene call, TRBD2, goes unchecked for lack of DNA. Germline V gene sequence: CDR1 SGHAT, CDR2 FQNNGV. There are 15 residues in the CDR3. The coding DNA is unavailable. This chain's CDR3 is CASSFSGGKTSGQYF.

This rearrangement joins TRBV7-2 to TRBJ1-6. The germline gives CDR1 SGHTA, CDR2 FQGNSA. This CDR3 contains 14 residues. A DNA sequence was not provided. CDR3 loop: CASSLAGSGSPLHF.